The 27 T cell receptor beta chains below come from one sample, sequenced in a study of blood T cell repertoires in COVID-19. Assay: immunoSEQ multiplex PCR; the TCRdb copy retains only in-frame clones and omits some. Of roughly 200,000 clones in the sample, approximately 83% were seen once. The sample consisted of PBMCs or T cells enriched from blood (not recorded which). The receptors were gathered from a woman in her 40s with acute COVID-19.

This chain uses TRBV7-6 with TRBJ2-4, with 7 bases identical to TRBD1. Germline CDR1 reads SGHVS; CDR2 reads FNYEAQ. This CDR3 has 19 residues. V shed 5 bases, J shed 0 bases, and the junction held 16 bases outside the gene matches. This CDR3 is CASSPQPGTADLAKNIQYF. CDR3 DNA sequence: TGTGCCAGCAGCCCACAGCCCGGGACAGCCGACCTAGCCAAAAACATTCAGTACTTC. Variable domain in full (rest from reference TRBV7-6 and TRBJ2-4): GAGVSQSPRYKVTKRGQDVALRCDPISGHVSLYWYRQALGQGPEFLTYFNYEAQQDKSGLPNDRFSAERPEGSISTLTIQRTEQRDSAMYRCASSPQPGTADLAKNIQYFGAGTRLSVL.

V is TRBV19 and J is TRBJ1-2; 7 bases agree with TRBD1. The germline gives CDR1 LNHDA, CDR2 SQIVND (reference sequence). CDR3 size: 15 residues. Germline trimming cut 4 bases from V and 2 bases from J; bases unmatched to any gene: 7. CDR3: CASSTYRGPNYGYTF. Here the CDR3 DNA reads TGTGCCAGTAGTACGTACAGGGGACCAAACTATGGCTACACCTTC. The full variable domain, completed using reference TRBV19 and TRBJ1-2, is DGGITQSPKYLFRKEGQNVTLSCEQNLNHDAMYWYRQDPGQGLRLIYYSQIVNDFQKGDIAEGYSVSREKKESFPLTVTSAQKNPTAFYLCASSTYRGPNYGYTFGSGTRLTVV.

The rearrangement uses TRBV4-3 and TRBJ2-4, with D possibly matching TRBD1 (6 bases). Germline assignment: CDR1 LGHNA and CDR2 YSLEER. The V end was cut by 0 bases, the J end by 3 bases, with 15 bases between. The CDR3 is 17 amino acids. In nucleotides, the CDR3 is TGCGCCAGCAGCCAAGATCCCGTGGGGGCGGGCAAAAACATTCAGTACTTC. Translated: CASSQDPVGAGKNIQYF.

This clone was picked up one time. The chain links TRBV4-1 to TRBJ1-5; 9 nucleotides align to TRBD1. Trimming removed 0 bases from V and 3 bases from J; junction bases left unmatched: 9. CDR1 is MGHRA, CDR2 YSYEKL, per germline. CDR3 size: 18 residues. The CDR3 protein is CASSQDYGTGWTNQPQHF. DNA for the CDR3: TGCGCCAGCAGCCAAGATTATGGGACAGGGTGGACCAATCAGCCCCAGCATTTT.

The CDR3 coding sequence is TGTGCCAGCAGCTTAAGTAGCGGGAGGGCCGGTGAGCAGTTCTTC. Translation: CASSLSSGRAGEQFF. This chain links TRBV11-2 with TRBJ2-1; 11 bases are shared with TRBD2. CDR3 length equals 15 residues. From germline, CDR1 is SGHAT and CDR2 FQNNGV. V gave up 2 bases and J gave up 9 bases; unmatched junction bases: 6.

V is TRBV13 and J is TRBJ2-2; 9 nucleotides line up with TRBD2. The CDR3 extends over 15 amino acids. Per germline, CDR1 PRHDT and CDR2 FYEKMQ (reference sequence). Trimming at V came to 3 bases and at J to 3 bases, leaving 2 bases not matched to a gene. The DNA of the CDR3 is TGTGCCAGCAGCTTTAGCGGGAGCGACACCGGGGAGCTGTTTTTT. This sequence encodes CASSFSGSDTGELFF.

This sequence joins TRBV7-2 and TRBJ2-2; tentative D call: TRBD2 (5 bases). Per germline, CDR1 SGHTA and CDR2 FQGNSA. Trimming stripped 1 base from V and 7 bases from J, with 7 bases between. The CDR3 runs 13 residues. CDR3 amino acids: CASSLGGLGELFF. The CDR3 DNA reads TGTGCCAGCAGCTTAGGAGGGCTCGGGGAGCTGTTTTTT.

The rearrangement uses TRBV3-1 (or the pseudogene TRBV3-2) and TRBJ2-7; a possible D gene is TRBD1 (5 bases). The CDR3 totals 11 residues. The V gene lost 8 bases and the J gene lost 3 bases, with 8 bases spanning the gap. CDR1 LGHDT and CDR2 YNNKEL come from the germline V gene (reference sequence). CDR3 DNA: TGTGCCAGCGACCAGGGCTACGAGCAGTACTTC. It translates to CASDQGYEQYF.

The rearrangement links TRBV5-1 to TRBJ1-2; D is unclear. Germline V gives CDR1 SGHRS, CDR2 YFSETQ. With 3 bases removed from V and 2 bases from J, the gap between germline ends came to 8 bases. The CDR3 has 13 residues. DNA of the CDR3: TGCGCCAGCAGCTCCGAGGGCAACTATGGCTACACCTTC. It specifies CASSSEGNYGYTF.

The chain links TRBV18 to TRBJ2-7, with 10 bases aligning to TRBD2. This CDR3 has 17 residues. Trimming took 10 bases from V and 5 from J; bases not matched to a gene: 20. From germline, CDR1 is KGHSH and CDR2 LQKENI. CDR3 protein: CATAGSLGLAGAHEQYF. The CDR3 DNA reads TGTGCCACCGCAGGGTCCCTGGGGCTAGCGGGAGCCCACGAGCAGTACTTC.

This clone was seen only a few times. J is TRBJ2-7 and V is TRBV5-1; 10 bases align to TRBD1. V lost 2 bases, J lost 5 bases, and 7 bases stayed unmatched. Germline V lookup: CDR1 SGHRS, CDR2 YFSETQ. This CDR3 is built from 15 residues. CDR3 DNA sequence: TGCGCCAGCAGCTTACGAGACAGGGGGCTAGACGAGCAGTACTTC. This encodes CASSLRDRGLDEQYF.

The sample holds a few counts of this clone. The chain uses TRBV6-5 and TRBJ2-7; 8 bases line up with TRBD2. V dropped 2 bases and J dropped 2; count of bases not matched to a gene: 5. The CDR3 sequence is 15 residues long. Germline CDR1 MNHEY, CDR2 SVGAGI. The DNA of the CDR3 is TGTGCCAGCAGTTACGAGCGGGAGCCTACCTACGAGCAGTACTTC. Translating gives CASSYEREPTYEQYF.

The V call is TRBV7-3, the J call TRBJ2-3; 12 positions match TRBD1. CDR1 and CDR2 from the germline V gene are SGHTA and FQGTGA. CDR3 length equals 16 residues. V shed 1 base, J shed 5 bases, and the junction held 4 bases outside the gene matches. The DNA for the CDR3 is TGTGCCAGCAGCTTAATGGGACAGGGGGCCGGAGATACGCAGTATTTT. Its translation is CASSLMGQGAGDTQYF. Based on the CDR3 plus reference TRBV7-3 and TRBJ2-3, the full variable domain is GAGVSQTPSNKVTEKGKYVELRCDPISGHTALYWYRQSLGQGPEFLIYFQGTGAADDSGLPNDRFFAVRPEGSVSTLKIQRTERGDSAVYLCASSLMGQGAGDTQYFGPGTRLTVL.

This rearrangement joins TRBV6-5 to TRBJ2-1, with TRBD2 matching over 9 bases. V shed 9 bases, J shed 5 bases, and the junction held 5 bases outside the gene matches. Germline loops: CDR1 MNHEY, CDR2 SVGAGI. This CDR3 contains 13 residues. The DNA for the CDR3 is TGTGCCAGTCGGACTAGCGTGAACAATGAGCAGTTCTTC. It translates to CASRTSVNNEQFF.

The chain links TRBV7-2 to TRBJ2-1; 8 nucleotides line up with TRBD2. The CDR3 spans 15 residues. V lost 5 bases and J lost 6; bases outside the gene matches: 9. Looked up from germline, CDR1 is SGHTA and CDR2 is FQGNSA. CDR3 sequence reads: CASSPAGLVSNEQFF. The CDR3 nucleotides read TGTGCCAGCAGCCCCGCGGGACTAGTCTCCAATGAGCAGTTCTTC.

J is TRBJ2-7 and V is TRBV5-1; TRBD1 might be the D (6 bases). Germline values: CDR1 SGHRS, CDR2 YFSETQ. The CDR3 is made up of 16 amino acids. V shed 0 bases and J shed 2 bases, with 15 bases lying between them. CDR3 protein: CASSLGNGQRTYEQYF. The CDR3 bases are TGCGCCAGCAGCTTGGGGAACGGACAGCGCACCTACGAGCAGTACTTC.

This clone was detected only a few times. The genes are TRBV11-2 and TRBJ2-2; 7 bases are a match to TRBD1. Germline V gene sequence: CDR1 SGHAT, CDR2 FQNNGV. This CDR3 has 18 amino acids. The J segment lost 5 bases and the V segment lost 4 bases, leaving 16 bases of the junction unmatched. Here the CDR3 reads CASSSPGQLRRRTGELFF. In DNA form, the CDR3 reads TGTGCCAGCAGCTCACCGGGACAGCTGCGTAGGCGGACCGGGGAGCTGTTTTTT.

The V call is TRBV11-2, the J call TRBJ2-2; D is possibly TRBD1 (5 bases). V lost 3 bases, J lost 5 bases, and 13 bases lay in between. The CDR3 is 15 amino acids. Per germline, CDR1 SGHAT and CDR2 FQNNGV. The CDR3 region is CASSFQGVGTGELFF. Written as DNA, the CDR3 is TGTGCCAGCAGCTTCCAGGGTGTTGGGACCGGGGAGCTGTTTTTT. The full variable domain, in which reference TRBV11-2 and TRBJ2-2 provide the parts outside the CDR3, is EAGVAQSPRYKIIEKRQSVAFWCNPISGHATLYWYQQILGQGPKLLIQFQNNGVVDDSQLPKDRFSAERLKGVDSTLKIQPAKLEDSAVYLCASSFQGVGTGELFFGEGSRLTVL.

The J gene is TRBJ1-5, the V gene TRBV28; D might be TRBD1 (5 bases). Germline V gene data show CDR1 as MDHEN and CDR2 as SYDVKM. CDR3 size: 14 residues. V was trimmed by 5 bases and J by 4 bases, leaving 12 bases between them. CDR3 residues: CASSGGGANQPQHF. The CDR3 DNA sequence: TGTGCCAGCAGTGGGGGAGGGGCTAATCAGCCCCAGCATTTT.

V gene TRBV11-3 combines with J gene TRBJ2-5; no firm D call. CDR1 is SGHNT and CDR2 is YENEEA in the germline V gene. CDR3 length: 13 residues. The V and J ends lost 5 bases and 1 base respectively, with 8 bases between them. The chain's CDR3 is CASSPRTQETQYF. In nucleotides, the CDR3 is TGTGCCAGCAGCCCGCGAACCCAAGAGACCCAGTACTTC.

The chain is built from TRBV4-1 and TRBJ2-7, with D unresolved. CDR1 and CDR2 from the germline V gene are MGHRA and YSYEKL. CDR3 length: 14 residues. Trimming pared 2 bases from V and 0 bases from J, leaving 8 bases between. The CDR3 loop is CASSQLQVSYEQYF. The CDR3 DNA follows: TGCGCCAGCAGCCAACTTCAGGTCTCCTACGAGCAGTACTTC.

The chain couples TRBV11-3 to TRBJ1-3, with unresolved D. Germline values: CDR1 SGHNT, CDR2 YENEEA. V was trimmed by 4 bases and J by 0 bases, leaving 7 bases between them. There are 14 residues in the CDR3. The CDR3 loop reads CASSSSGSGNTIYF. The CDR3 coding sequence is TGTGCCAGCAGCTCCTCGGGCTCTGGAAACACCATATATTTT.

V gene TRBV2 combines with J gene TRBJ1-5; TRBD1 matches at 9 bases. The germline gives CDR1 SNHLY, CDR2 FYNNEI. The CDR3 contains 15 residues. The junction had 5 bases not matched to a gene; V was cut back by 5 bases and J by 3 bases. The DNA for the CDR3 is TGTGCCAGCAGTAAGACAGGGGGGGACAATCAGCCCCAGCATTTT. Protein: CASSKTGGDNQPQHF.

This clone was detected only a few times. The chain has TRBV3-1 (or the pseudogene TRBV3-2) and TRBJ1-4; possibly TRBD1 for D (6 bases). This CDR3 comprises 15 residues. V was shortened by 5 bases and J by 6 bases, with 16 bases between the two germline ends. Germline V CDR1 and CDR2: LGHDT, YNNKEL (reference sequence). CDR3 protein: CASSLPRGGYEKLFF. The CDR3 DNA reads TGTGCCAGCAGCTTACCTAGGGGGGGCTATGAAAAACTGTTTTTT.

CDR3 sequence reads: CASSYLAGVYEQFF. DNA of the CDR3: TGTGCCAGCAGTTACCTAGCGGGAGTCTATGAGCAGTTCTTC. The chain combines TRBV6-2 or TRBV6-3 with TRBJ2-1; 10 bases align to TRBD2. The CDR3 consists of 14 residues. CDR1 is MNHEY, CDR2 SVGEGT, per germline. Germline trimming cut 2 bases from V and 8 bases from J; bases unmatched to any gene: 3.

The V and J genes are TRBV7-9 and TRBJ2-5; 8 bases align to TRBD1. This CDR3 has 17 residues. With 4 bases clipped from V and 4 bases from J, the junction kept 14 bases outside the gene matches. CDR1 is SEHNR and CDR2 is FQNEAQ in the germline V gene (reference sequence). The CDR3 nucleotides read TGTGCCAGCAGCTCAAACCCGGGCAGGGGGCTTTCAGAGACCCAGTACTTC. It translates to CASSSNPGRGLSETQYF.

The rearrangement joins TRBV6-2 or TRBV6-3 to TRBJ2-2; TRBD1 matches 7 bases. Germline V gene data show CDR1 as MNHEY and CDR2 as SVGEGT. The CDR3 runs 15 residues. V lost 4 bases and J lost 5; bases outside the gene matches: 7. The CDR3 loop is CASSLRGPGTGELFF. In DNA form, the CDR3 reads TGTGCCAGCAGTTTGAGGGGGCCGGGGACCGGGGAGCTGTTTTTT.